The 18 T cell receptor beta chains below were found in one sample sequenced in a study of shared clonotypes between healthy human individuals. This table comes from immunoSEQ multiplex PCR, and its TCRdb copy is limited to in-frame clones, with some not included. The profile shows about 1 million clones, more than 60% of them singletons. The sample comprised memory CD4+ T cells sorted from blood. The subset denotes: CD45RA-negative fraction. These TCRs come from a man younger than 35 in good health.

The chain has TRBV30 and TRBJ1-6; perhaps TRBD1 as D (5 bases). Looked up from germline, CDR1 is GTSNPN and CDR2 is SVGIG (reference sequence). This CDR3 comprises 15 residues. V dropped 4 bases and J dropped 7 bases, with 17 bases sitting between them. The CDR3 protein is CAWNIPRDGNSPLHF. The CDR3 nucleotides read TGTGCCTGGAACATCCCCCGGGACGGGAATTCACCCCTCCACTTT. The entire variable domain, with the rest obtained from reference TRBV30 and TRBJ1-6, is as follows: SQTIHQWPATLVQPVGSPLSLECTVEGTSNPNLYWYRQAAGRGLQLLFYSVGIGQISSEVPQNLSASRPQDRQFILSSKKLLLSDSGFYLCAWNIPRDGNSPLHFGNGTRLTVT.

The chain employs TRBV25-1 and TRBJ2-6, with D unclear. CDR1 is MGHDK, CDR2 SYGVNS, per germline. The germline V and J ends were trimmed by 4 bases and 0 bases, with 10 bases remaining between them. The CDR3 extends over 16 amino acids. Here the CDR3 reads CASSGSLHSGANVLTF. The CDR3 DNA sequence: TGTGCCAGCAGTGGCAGTTTGCACTCTGGGGCCAACGTCCTGACTTTC.

The J gene is TRBJ1-6, the V gene TRBV5-1; 8 nucleotides agree with TRBD1. V shed 3 bases and J 8 bases; nucleotides not matched to a gene: 7. Germline lookup yields CDR1 SGHRS and CDR2 YFSETQ. The CDR3 runs to 15 residues. Written as DNA, the CDR3 is TGCGCCAGCAGCTCGCTCGGACAGGGTGATTCACCCCTCCACTTT. It is translated as CASSSLGQGDSPLHF.

The sample holds one count of this clone. The rearrangement links TRBV5-1 to TRBJ2-5; weak D call: TRBD1 (6 bases). Trimming left V 3 bases short and J 3 bases short, with 15 bases between. In germline, CDR1 is SGHRS, CDR2 YFSETQ. This CDR3 has 15 residues. The CDR3 loop reads CASSSQGTQEETQYF. The DNA of the CDR3 is TGCGCCAGCAGCTCGCAGGGGACGCAAGAAGAGACCCAGTACTTC.

To note about this clone: Additional DNA sequences in this sample encode the identical CDR3. This chain uses TRBV7-6 with TRBJ1-1; D call uncertain. Germline V gene lookup returns CDR1 SGHVS and CDR2 FNYEAQ. The CDR3 length is 13 residues. Trimming cost V 5 bases and J 1 base, with 8 bases left between them. Written as DNA, the CDR3 is TGTGCCAGCAGCCTCCAAGAGAACACTGAAGCTTTCTTT. Amino acid sequence: CASSLQENTEAFF.

V and J are TRBV27 and TRBJ2-4; D is unclear. Germline V gene lookup returns CDR1 MNHEY and CDR2 SMNVEV (reference sequence). Trimming removed 3 bases from V and 8 bases from J, with 11 bases in between. The CDR3 runs 13 residues. The CDR3 region is CASSLARMHIQYF. CDR3 nucleotides: TGTGCCAGCAGTTTGGCTAGAATGCACATTCAGTACTTC.

This rearrangement joins TRBV5-1 to TRBJ2-7, with TRBD1 matching over 7 bases. CDR3 size: 14 residues. Germline loops: CDR1 SGHRS, CDR2 YFSETQ. With 5 bases clipped from V and 2 bases from J, the junction kept 7 bases outside the gene matches. The CDR3 sequence: CASRGGDRAYEQYF. As DNA, the CDR3 is TGCGCCAGCAGAGGGGGAGACAGGGCCTACGAGCAGTACTTC. The variable domain in full, completed from reference TRBV5-1 and TRBJ2-7, reads KAGVTQTPRYLIKTRGQQVTLSCSPISGHRSVSWYQQTPGQGLQFLFEYFSETQRNKGNFPGRFSGRQFSNSRSEMNVSTLELGDSALYLCASRGGDRAYEQYFGPGTRLTVT.

This clone was recorded once. The J gene is TRBJ2-4, the V gene TRBV2; D is unresolved. Germline loops: CDR1 SNHLY, CDR2 FYNNEI. Trimming left V 2 bases short and J 6 bases short, with 11 bases between. The CDR3 is 14 amino acids. The CDR3 sequence is CASSESQRGNIQYF. The CDR3 coding sequence is TGTGCCAGCAGTGAAAGCCAGCGCGGAAACATTCAGTACTTC.

This clone was observed a handful of times. The chain has TRBV19 and TRBJ2-2; D might be TRBD1 (6 bases). This CDR3 has 13 amino acids. V was cut by 5 bases and J by 7 bases, with 11 bases left in between. Germline V gives CDR1 LNHDA, CDR2 SQIVND (reference sequence). The CDR3 spells CASSLGAVGELFF. DNA for the CDR3: TGTGCCAGTAGTTTGGGGGCGGTCGGGGAGCTGTTTTTT.

As DNA, the CDR3 is TGTGCCAGCAGCTTGGGGCTAGCGGGAATTGAGCAGTTCTTC. This sequence encodes CASSLGLAGIEQFF. The chain is built from TRBV5-6 and TRBJ2-1, with TRBD2 identical over 9 bases. V gave up 0 bases and J gave up 9 bases; unmatched junction bases: 4. There are 14 residues in the CDR3. Germline assignment: CDR1 SGHDT and CDR2 YYEEEE.

The V call is TRBV10-2, the J call TRBJ2-1; TRBD2 might be the D (6 bases). The CDR3 sequence is 20 residues long. Germline loops: CDR1 WSHSY, CDR2 SAAADI. With 0 bases removed from V and 2 bases from J, the gap between germline ends came to 23 bases. The CDR3 sequence is CASSESVGRRGQTPYNEQFF. Here the CDR3 DNA reads TGCGCCAGCAGTGAGTCAGTGGGAAGGCGGGGCCAGACGCCCTACAATGAGCAGTTCTTC.

The chain joins TRBV9 to TRBJ2-2; D is possibly TRBD2 (6 bases). The germline CDR1 and CDR2 sequences are SGDLS and YYNGEE. The V gene lost 2 bases and the J gene lost 5 bases, with 13 bases spanning the gap. This CDR3 is 15 amino acids long. The CDR3 reads CASSVTGTGTGELFF. The CDR3, as DNA: TGTGCCAGCAGCGTGACGGGGACTGGGACCGGGGAGCTGTTTTTT.

The chain employs TRBV29-1 and TRBJ2-1, with TRBD1 matching 9 bases. This CDR3 is built from 14 residues. Losses at the gene ends were 7 bases for V and 7 bases for J; bases not matched to a gene: 11. From germline, CDR1 is SQVTM and CDR2 ANQGSEA. This CDR3 reads CSAVGDRVVNEQFF. The CDR3 DNA reads as TGCAGCGCCGTGGGGGACAGGGTGGTTAATGAGCAGTTCTTC.

The chain couples TRBV27 to TRBJ2-7; D remains ambiguous. This CDR3 spans 17 amino acids. Germline CDR1 and CDR2: MNHEY and SMNVEV (reference sequence). Trimming stripped 2 bases from V and 0 bases from J, with 17 bases between. The CDR3 DNA is TGTGCCAGCAGTTTAAAGGTTGGGGATTGGAGCTCCTACGAGCAGTACTTC. Residues: CASSLKVGDWSSYEQYF.

The chain combines TRBV6-5 with TRBJ1-1; D not certain. CDR3 length: 14 residues. The germline gives CDR1 MNHEY, CDR2 SVGAGI. Between the trimmed V and J ends, which lost 4 bases and 1 base, there was a span of 10 bases. The CDR3 loop is CASSSGRSNTEAFF. CDR3 in DNA: TGTGCCAGCAGTTCGGGGAGGTCGAACACTGAAGCTTTCTTT.

The chain combines TRBV20-1 with TRBJ1-2; no clear D gene. The germline V gene encodes CDR1 DFQATT and CDR2 SNEGSKA (reference sequence). CDR3 size: 11 residues. V gave up 5 bases and J gave up 4 bases, with 8 bases separating them. CDR3 in amino acids: CSAPQLYGYTF. The DNA of the CDR3 is TGCAGTGCTCCCCAGCTCTATGGCTACACCTTC.

This clone has only a few counts. This chain joins TRBV27 and TRBJ1-2, with TRBD1 matching over 10 bases. Germline lookup yields CDR1 MNHEY and CDR2 SMNVEV (reference sequence). J was trimmed by 2 bases and V by 4 bases; bases with no gene match: 4. The CDR3 is made up of 15 amino acids. Here the CDR3 reads CASSSRTGGNYGYTF. The CDR3 nucleotides read TGTGCCAGCAGTTCAAGGACAGGGGGGAACTATGGCTACACCTTC.

V usage is TRBV4-1 and J usage is TRBJ2-1, with D unresolved. The CDR3 consists of 15 residues. CDR1 and CDR2 (germline): MGHRA, YSYEKL. V was pared by 0 bases and J by 7 bases, with 13 bases between. The CDR3 nucleotides are TGCGCCAGCAGCCAAGAGGGCATGTGGGGAAATGAGCAGTTCTTC. Its protein product is CASSQEGMWGNEQFF.